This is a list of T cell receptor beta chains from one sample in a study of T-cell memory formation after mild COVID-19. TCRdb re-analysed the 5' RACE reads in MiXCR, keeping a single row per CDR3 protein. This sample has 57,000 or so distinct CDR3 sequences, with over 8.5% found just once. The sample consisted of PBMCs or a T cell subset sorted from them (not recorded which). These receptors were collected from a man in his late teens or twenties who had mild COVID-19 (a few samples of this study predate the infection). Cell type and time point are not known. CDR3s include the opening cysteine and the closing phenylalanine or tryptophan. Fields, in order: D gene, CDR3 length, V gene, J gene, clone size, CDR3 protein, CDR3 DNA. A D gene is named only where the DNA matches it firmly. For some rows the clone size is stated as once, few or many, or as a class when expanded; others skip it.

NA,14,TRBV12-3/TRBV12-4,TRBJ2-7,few,CASRLTWDPYEQYF,TGTGCCAGCAGGCTCACGTGGGATCCCTACGAGCAGTACTTC
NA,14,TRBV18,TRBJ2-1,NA,CASSPQGWDNEQFF,TGTGCCAGCTCACCACAGGGTTGGGACAATGAGCAGTTCTTC
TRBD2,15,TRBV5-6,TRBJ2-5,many,CASSFIAGGPETQYF,TGTGCCAGCAGCTTTATAGCGGGGGGGCCTGAGACCCAGTACTTC
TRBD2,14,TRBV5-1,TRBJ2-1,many,CASSFSGADNEQFF,TGCGCCAGCAGCTTTAGCGGGGCCGACAATGAGCAGTTCTTC
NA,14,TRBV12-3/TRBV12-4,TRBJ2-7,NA,CASTPRDSWHEQYF,TGTGCCAGCACCCCGCGGGACAGCTGGCACGAGCAGTACTTC
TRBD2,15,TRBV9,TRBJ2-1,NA,CASSVEAGGYNEQFF,TGTGCCAGCAGCGTAGAGGCGGGGGGGTACAATGAGCAGTTCTTC
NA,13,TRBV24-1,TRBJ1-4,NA,CATSDGVAEKLFF,TGTGCCACCAGTGATGGGGTTGCGGAAAAACTGTTTTTT
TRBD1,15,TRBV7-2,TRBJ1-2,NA,CASSLFGQAEGGYTF,TGTGCCAGCAGCTTATTCGGACAGGCGGAGGGTGGCTACACCTTC
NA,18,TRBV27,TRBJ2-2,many,CASSLFPLRELKGGELFF,TGTGCCAGCAGTTTATTCCCTCTCCGGGAGCTAAAGGGCGGGGAGCTGTTTTTT
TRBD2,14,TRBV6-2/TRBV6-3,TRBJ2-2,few,CASSYGDYRGELFF,TGTGCCAGCAGTTACGGGGACTACCGCGGGGAGCTGTTTTTT
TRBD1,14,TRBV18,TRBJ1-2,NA,CASSPPGTVYGYTF,TGTGCCAGCTCACCACCGGGGACAGTGTATGGCTACACCTTC
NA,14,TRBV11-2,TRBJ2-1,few,CASSFGFSAPGQFF,TGTGCCAGCAGCTTTGGTTTCTCTGCGCCCGGGCAGTTCTTC
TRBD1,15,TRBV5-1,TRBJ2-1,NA,CASSLAQGARDEQFF,TGCGCCAGCAGCTTGGCACAGGGGGCCCGGGATGAGCAGTTCTTC
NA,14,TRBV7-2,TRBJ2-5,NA,CASSPPGGRETQYF,TGTGCCAGCAGCCCCCCGGGGGGCCGGGAGACCCAGTACTTC
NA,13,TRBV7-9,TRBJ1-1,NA,CASSLDSPTGAFF,TGTGCCAGCAGCTTAGATAGTCCTACTGGAGCTTTCTTT
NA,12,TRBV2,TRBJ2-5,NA,CASRADQETQYF,TGTGCCAGCAGGGCGGATCAAGAGACCCAGTACTTC
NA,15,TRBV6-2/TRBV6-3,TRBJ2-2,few,CASSRTARGTGELFF,TGTGCCAGCAGTCGGACAGCGCGGGGCACCGGGGAGCTGTTTTTT
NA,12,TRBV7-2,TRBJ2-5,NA,CASSVPGGTQYF,TGTGCCAGCAGCGTCCCTGGGGGGACCCAGTACTTC
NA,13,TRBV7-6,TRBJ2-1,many,CASRPGNRNEQFF,TGTGCCAGCAGGCCTGGGAATCGAAATGAGCAGTTCTTC
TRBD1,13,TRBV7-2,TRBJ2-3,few,CASRPTGGHTQYF,TGTGCCAGCAGACCCACAGGGGGCCATACGCAGTATTTT
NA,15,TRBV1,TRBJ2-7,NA,CTSSQDLPVGYEQYF,TGCACCAGCAGCCAAGATCTGCCGGTTGGCTACGAGCAGTACTTC
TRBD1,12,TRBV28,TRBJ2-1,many,CAYQGAYNEQFF,TGTGCCTACCAGGGGGCCTACAATGAGCAGTTCTTC
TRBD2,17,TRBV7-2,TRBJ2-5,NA,CASSLAPRGGARETQYF,TGTGCCAGCAGCTTAGCGCCCCGCGGGGGGGCACGAGAGACCCAGTACTTC
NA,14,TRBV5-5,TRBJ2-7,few,CASSLASVNYEQYF,TGTGCCAGCAGCTTGGCCTCAGTAAACTACGAGCAGTACTTC
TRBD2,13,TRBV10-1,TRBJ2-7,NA,CASRSGGSHEQYF,TGCGCCAGCAGAAGCGGGGGTTCCCACGAGCAGTACTTC
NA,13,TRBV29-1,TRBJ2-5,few,CSAVGRFAETQYF,TGCAGCGCTGTGGGGCGTTTTGCGGAGACCCAGTACTTC
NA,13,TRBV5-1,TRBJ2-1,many,CASSLERVNEQFF,TGCGCCAGCAGCTTGGAAAGGGTCAATGAGCAGTTCTTC
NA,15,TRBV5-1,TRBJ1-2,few,CASSSDLGIAYGYTF,TGCGCCAGCAGCTCCGATCTGGGAATCGCCTATGGCTACACCTTC
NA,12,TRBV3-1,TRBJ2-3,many,CASRQPPGTQYF,TGTGCCAGCAGACAACCCCCCGGTACGCAGTATTTT
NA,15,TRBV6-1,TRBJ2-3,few,CASSEDRLRADTQYF,TGTGCCAGCAGTGAAGACAGGTTACGTGCAGATACGCAGTATTTT
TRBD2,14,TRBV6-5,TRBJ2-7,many,CASKTALAGIEQYF,TGTGCCAGCAAAACGGCGCTAGCGGGGATTGAGCAGTACTTC
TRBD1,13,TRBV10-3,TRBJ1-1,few,CAIRTGGNTEAFF,TGTGCCATCAGGACAGGGGGCAACACTGAAGCTTTCTTT
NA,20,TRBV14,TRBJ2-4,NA,CASSPPGRYGDQGKKNIQYF,TGTGCCAGCAGCCCCCCAGGGCGCTACGGGGACCAAGGCAAAAAAAACATTCAGTACTTC
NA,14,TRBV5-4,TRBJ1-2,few,CASSYSGQRGGYTF,TGTGCCAGCAGCTATTCGGGACAACGGGGCGGCTACACCTTC
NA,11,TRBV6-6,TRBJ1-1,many,CASRKGTEAFF,TGTGCCAGCAGAAAGGGAACTGAAGCTTTCTTT